This TCR beta chain was observed in a study of graft-versus-host responses after intestinal transplantation. Study-wide background: The study gave all recipients anti-thymocyte globulin induction, then tacrolimus and steroids for about 3 years.

Findings and limits, study-wide: GvH clonotypes were identified within recipient marrow, with a subset emerging first in ileum or blood.

Clones were sequenced by immunoSEQ multiplex PCR, and TCRdb holds only the in-frame ones, with some missing. The sample yields tens of thousands of clones, roughly 84% seen once. V was clipped by 5 bases and J by 11 bases, with 12 bases between them. This CDR3 spans 11 amino acids. Germline V gene lookup returns CDR1 MNHNS and CDR2 SASEGT. Comment on this clone: Its antigen is not known.

This clonotype was sampled from a human donor who was the organ donor for an intestinal transplant. The chain links TRBV6-1 to TRBJ1-2; D is possibly TRBD1 (6 bases). The sample here was unstimulated CD4+ T cells sorted from spleen or lymph node cells, taken before transplant. CDR3 DNA sequence: TGTGCCAGCAGTCACGGGGGGCTGTACACCTTC. Protein product: CASSHGGLYTF.